This T cell receptor (beta chain) was profiled in a study of regulatory T cells in long-lasting Graves disease. Arm-PCR of CDR3 regions and iRepertoire HTBI primers were the basis on which TCR beta libraries were built. Per the authors' pipeline: Identification of gene segments yielded over 60 TRBV and 14 to 15 TRBJ across samples. Each CDR3 protein is one row after TCRdb ran MiXCR on the multiplex PCR reads. TCRdb, not the authors, supplied the V and J calls. The table has approximately 350,000 distinct CDR3 sequences, about an eighth seen once. The V gene's germline CDR1 is SGHTA and CDR2 FQGNSA. Trimming removed 4 bases at V and 2 bases at J, with 11 bases between. The CDR3 is made up of 14 amino acids. Described time point: newly diagnosed GD, antithyroid drugs for less than 3 months. Researchers made the TCR library from RNA that was extracted from PBMCs. These data also featured in a second study, about T cells in Graves' hyperthyroidism and ophthalmopathy. That publication notes: Diagnosing involved the use of clinical symptoms, serum thyroxine and TRAb, thyroid ultrasound and orbital computed tomography. With the HTBI primer set, the TCR CDR3 went through a first round of RT-PCR. Ophthalmopathy prediction by the model preceded onset by a median approximately six months.

The sequencing here drew on peripheral blood mononuclear cells (PBMCs), taken at new diagnosis, from a patient treated with antithyroid drugs. The chain couples TRBV7-2 to TRBJ1-2; D is unclear. This clonotype was sampled from a woman under 30 with Graves disease. In nucleotides, the CDR3 is TGTGCCAGCAGCTCCCAACCGGGGAACTATGGCTACACCTTC. As protein: CASSSQPGNYGYTF.